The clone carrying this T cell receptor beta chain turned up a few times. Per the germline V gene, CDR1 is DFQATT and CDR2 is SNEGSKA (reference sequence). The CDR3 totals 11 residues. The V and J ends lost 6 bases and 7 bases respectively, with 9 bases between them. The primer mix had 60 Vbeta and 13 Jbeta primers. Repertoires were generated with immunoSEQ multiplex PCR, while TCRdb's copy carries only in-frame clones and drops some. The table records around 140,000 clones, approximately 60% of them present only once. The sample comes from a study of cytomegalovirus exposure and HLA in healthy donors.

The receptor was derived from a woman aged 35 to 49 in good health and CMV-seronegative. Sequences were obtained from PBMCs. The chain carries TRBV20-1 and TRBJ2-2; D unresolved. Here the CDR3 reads CSAAWSGELFF. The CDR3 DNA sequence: TGCAGTGCCGCCTGGAGCGGGGAGCTGTTTTTT.